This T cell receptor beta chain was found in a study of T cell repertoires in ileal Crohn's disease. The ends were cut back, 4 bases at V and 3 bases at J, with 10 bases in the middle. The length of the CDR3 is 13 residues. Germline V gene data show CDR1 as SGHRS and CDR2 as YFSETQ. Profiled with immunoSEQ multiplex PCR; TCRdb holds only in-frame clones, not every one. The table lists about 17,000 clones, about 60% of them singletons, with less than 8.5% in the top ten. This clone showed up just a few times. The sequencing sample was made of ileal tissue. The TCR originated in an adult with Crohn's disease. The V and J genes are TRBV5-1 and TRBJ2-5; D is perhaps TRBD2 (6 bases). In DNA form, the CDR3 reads TGCGCCAGCAGCCCGTCGGGGGAAGAGACCCAGTACTTC. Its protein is CASSPSGEETQYF.